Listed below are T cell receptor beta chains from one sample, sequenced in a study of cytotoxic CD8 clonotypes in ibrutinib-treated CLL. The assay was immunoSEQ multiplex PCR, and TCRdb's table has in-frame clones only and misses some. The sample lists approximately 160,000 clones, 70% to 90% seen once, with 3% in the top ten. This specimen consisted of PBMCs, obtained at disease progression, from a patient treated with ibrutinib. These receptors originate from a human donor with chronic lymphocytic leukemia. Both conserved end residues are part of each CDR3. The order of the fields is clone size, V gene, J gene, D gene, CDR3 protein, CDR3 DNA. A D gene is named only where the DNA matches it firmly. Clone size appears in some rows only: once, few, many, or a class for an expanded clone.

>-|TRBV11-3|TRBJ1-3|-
CASSLVKGFSGNTIYF
TGTGCCAGCAGCTTAGTGAAGGGCTTCTCTGGAAACACCATATATTTT
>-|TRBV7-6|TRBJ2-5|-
CASSYSRAGYETQYF
TGTGCCAGCAGCTATTCTAGGGCGGGATACGAGACCCAGTACTTC
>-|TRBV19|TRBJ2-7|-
CASSEAGGFYEQYF
TGTGCCAGTAGTGAGGCGGGTGGCTTCTACGAGCAGTACTTC
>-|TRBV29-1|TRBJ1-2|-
CSVGSPGTYGYTF
TGCAGCGTTGGTTCGCCAGGGACTTATGGCTACACCTTC
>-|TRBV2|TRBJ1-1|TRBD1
CASRVQGLLMNTEAFF
TGTGCCAGCAGGGTACAGGGGTTACTAATGAACACTGAAGCTTTCTTT
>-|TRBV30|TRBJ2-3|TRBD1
CAWRAAYRGPNTDTQYF
TGTGCCTGGAGAGCCGCTTACAGGGGGCCCAACACAGATACGCAGTATTTT
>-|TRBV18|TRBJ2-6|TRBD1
CASSRWGTVDSGANVLTF
TGTGCCAGCTCCCGATGGGGGACAGTGGACTCTGGGGCCAACGTCCTGACTTTC
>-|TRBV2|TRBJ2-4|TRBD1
CASWDRGQVETNIQYF
TGTGCCAGTTGGGACAGGGGGCAGGTGGAAACAAACATTCAGTACTTC
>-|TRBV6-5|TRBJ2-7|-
CASSSNRENPYEQYF
TGTGCCAGCAGCTCGAACCGGGAGAATCCCTACGAGCAGTACTTC
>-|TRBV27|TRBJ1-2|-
CASSPQGVYGYTF
TGTGCCAGCAGTCCACAAGGGGTCTATGGCTACACCTTC
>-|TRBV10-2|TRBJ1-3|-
CASRTGNTGNTIYF
TGCGCCAGCAGAACAGGGAATACTGGAAACACCATATATTTT
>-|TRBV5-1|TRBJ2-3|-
CASSFGASLDTQYF
TGCGCCAGCAGCTTTGGCGCTAGCCTCGATACGCAGTATTTT
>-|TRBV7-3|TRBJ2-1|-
CASSLGSGGEQFF
TGTGCCAGCAGCTTAGGGTCCGGAGGTGAGCAGTTCTTC
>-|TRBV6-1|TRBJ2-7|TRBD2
CASSEDGGSTYEQYF
TGTGCCAGCAGTGAAGATGGCGGGAGTACCTACGAGCAGTACTTC
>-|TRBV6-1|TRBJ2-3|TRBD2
CASSESASGRMDTQYF
TGTGCCAGCAGTGAAAGTGCTAGCGGGAGGATGGATACGCAGTATTTT
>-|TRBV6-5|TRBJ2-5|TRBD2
CASSYWTSGRRETQYF
TGTGCCAGCAGTTACTGGACTAGCGGGAGGAGAGAGACCCAGTACTTC
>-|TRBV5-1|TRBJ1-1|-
CASSLGAGGTEAFF
TGCGCCAGCAGCTTGGGGGCCGGGGGGACTGAAGCTTTCTTT
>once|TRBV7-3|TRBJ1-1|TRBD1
CASSPQTGPNTEAFF
TGTGCCAGCAGCCCACAGACAGGGCCGAACACTGAAGCTTTCTTT
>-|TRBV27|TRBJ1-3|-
CASSFDSGNTIYF
TGTGCCAGCAGTTTTGACTCTGGAAACACCATATATTTT
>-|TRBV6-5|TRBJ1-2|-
CASSTVQHGYTF
TGTGCCAGCTCTACTGTTCAACATGGCTACACCTTC
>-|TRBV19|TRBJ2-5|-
CASSIGTQMVTQYF
TGTGCCAGTAGTATAGGTACTCAAATGGTGACCCAGTACTTC
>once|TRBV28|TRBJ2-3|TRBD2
CASSPRTSGRADTQYF
TGTGCCAGCAGTCCTCGGACTAGCGGGAGAGCAGATACGCAGTATTTT
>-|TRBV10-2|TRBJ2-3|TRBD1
CASNSGQYTDTQYF
TGCGCCAGCAACTCGGGACAGTACACAGATACGCAGTATTTT
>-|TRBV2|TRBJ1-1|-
CASSEEWAGAMNTEAFF
TGTGCCAGCAGTGAAGAATGGGCAGGGGCCATGAACACTGAAGCTTTCTTT
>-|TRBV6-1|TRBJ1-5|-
CASSDRQFSNQPQHF
TGTGCCAGCAGTGACCGACAGTTTAGCAATCAGCCCCAGCATTTT
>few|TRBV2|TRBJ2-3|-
CASSEPSGTDTQYF
TGTGCCAGCAGTGAGCCCTCCGGGACAGATACGCAGTATTTT
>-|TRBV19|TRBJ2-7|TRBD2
CASSIPTSGSSYEQYF
TGTGCCAGTAGTATTCCGACTAGCGGGAGCTCCTACGAGCAGTACTTC
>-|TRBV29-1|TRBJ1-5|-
CSVEEGNQPQHF
TGCAGCGTCGAAGAGGGTAACCAGCCCCAGCATTTT